Below are 32 T cell receptor beta chains sequenced from a single sample in a study of blood T cell repertoires in COVID-19 (dated by TCRdb to 2018 to 2021). Libraries were constructed by the immunoSEQ multiplex PCR assay. Not all clones reach the TCRdb copy of this immuneACCESS table, which keeps in-frame sequences only. Checked studies attribute under half of the gap to unresolved V genes and leave the rest unexplained. For this sample there are 150,000 to 200,000 clones; almost 80% appear just once. The ten most abundant clones make up around 16% of the sample. Sequenced material: peripheral blood. Source of these receptors: a man in his sixties with active or convalescent COVID-19.

The chain carries TRBV27 and TRBJ1-2; TRBD1 is a possible D gene (6 bases). The CDR3 is 14 amino acids. Germline CDR1 and CDR2: MNHEY and SMNVEV (reference sequence). Trimming stripped 5 bases from V and 4 bases from J, with 14 bases between. The CDR3 DNA is TGTGCCAGCAGTCCAGCAGGGGTTGGCTATGGCTACACCTTC. Protein product: CASSPAGVGYGYTF.

The gene calls are TRBV5-5 and TRBJ2-7; possible D gene TRBD2, 6 bases. CDR1 is SGHKS, CDR2 YYEKEE, per germline (reference sequence). The CDR3 runs to 14 residues. V lost 6 bases to trimming and J lost 6 bases, with 19 bases between them. CDR3 loop: CASTVALARLEQYF. The CDR3 nucleotides read TGTGCCAGCACCGTAGCCCTAGCGAGGCTCGAGCAGTACTTC.

This chain links TRBV2 with TRBJ2-7; 7 bases are a match to TRBD1. The germline CDR1 and CDR2 sequences are SNHLY and FYNNEI. After removal of 6 bases from V and 5 bases from J, the junction contained 13 bases not matched to a gene. CDR3 size: 15 residues. As DNA, the CDR3 is TGTGCCAGCAGCCCTAGACAGGGACAAGAGAACGAGCAGTACTTC. It is translated as CASSPRQGQENEQYF.

J is TRBJ1-5 and V is TRBV19, with 8 bases fitting TRBD1. The CDR3 loop spans 14 amino acids. CDR1 and CDR2 from the germline V gene are LNHDA and SQIVND (reference sequence). V shed 7 bases, J shed 5 bases, and the junction held 7 bases outside the gene matches. CDR3: CASTPGQDYQPQHF. The CDR3 DNA reads TGTGCCAGTACCCCGGGACAGGATTATCAGCCCCAGCATTTT.

The V and J genes are TRBV20-1 and TRBJ2-7, with D tentatively TRBD2 (6 bases). Looked up from germline, CDR1 is DFQATT and CDR2 is SNEGSKA (reference sequence). CDR3 length: 15 residues. Trimming cost V 3 bases and J 2 bases, with 17 bases left between them. DNA for the CDR3: TGCAGTGCTAGTGAGGCTAGCGCCTTAACCTACGAGCAGTACTTC. It specifies CSASEASALTYEQYF.

A few counts support this clone. This chain links TRBV27 with TRBJ2-7, with 12 nucleotides matching TRBD1. Trimming at V came to 3 bases and at J to 7 bases, leaving 10 bases not matched to a gene. The germline CDR1 and CDR2 sequences are MNHEY and SMNVEV (reference sequence). This CDR3 contains 16 residues. CDR3 loop: CASSFVTGTGGGEQYF. The CDR3 DNA is TGTGCCAGCAGTTTCGTCACCGGGACAGGGGGCGGAGAGCAGTACTTC.

The rearrangement links TRBV12-3 or TRBV12-4 to TRBJ2-1; a weak D match, TRBD2 (6 bases). Trimming shortened V by 8 bases and J by 8 bases, and 13 bases separated the two germline ends. The CDR3 totals 12 residues. In DNA, the CDR3 is TGTGCCAGCTCGCGGGGTATCTATGAGCAGTTCTTC. As protein: CASSRGIYEQFF.

V usage is TRBV5-4 and J usage is TRBJ2-1; D may be TRBD1 (5 bases). Deletions cut 0 bases from V and 1 base from J, with 8 bases between. CDR1 is SGHNT and CDR2 is YYREEE in the germline V gene (reference sequence). The CDR3 contains 15 residues. Written as DNA, the CDR3 is TGTGCCAGCAGCTTGGACAGGCAGTCCTACAATGAGCAGTTCTTC. Amino acids: CASSLDRQSYNEQFF.

The chain is built from TRBV28 and TRBJ2-1; TRBD2 agrees at 7 bases. The junction had 13 bases not matched to a gene; V was cut back by 6 bases and J by 14 bases. The CDR3 spans 13 residues. The germline gives CDR1 MDHEN, CDR2 SYDVKM. In DNA form, the CDR3 reads TGTGCCAGCAGGGCGGGAGAGGTGATGGGAAAGTTCTTC. As protein: CASRAGEVMGKFF.

The chain employs TRBV11-2 and TRBJ2-3; 8 bases line up with TRBD1. J was trimmed by 8 bases and V by 5 bases; bases with no gene match: 0. The length of the CDR3 is 11 residues. CDR1 is SGHAT and CDR2 is FQNNGV in the germline V gene. CDR3 sequence reads: CASSQGATQYF. Here the CDR3 DNA reads TGTGCCAGCAGCCAGGGGGCTACGCAGTATTTT. Full variable domain (missing parts from reference TRBV11-2 and TRBJ2-3): EAGVAQSPRYKIIEKRQSVAFWCNPISGHATLYWYQQILGQGPKLLIQFQNNGVVDDSQLPKDRFSAERLKGVDSTLKIQPAKLEDSAVYLCASSQGATQYFGPGTRLTVL.

A remark on this clone: The junction departs from germline at one end; a sequencing error may be responsible. V is TRBV6-1 and J is TRBJ1-6; 9 bases match TRBD1. CDR3 size: 15 residues. The germline CDR1 and CDR2 sequences are MNHNS and SASEGT. In DNA form, the CDR3 reads TGTGCCAGCCGTGATAACAGGGGGCGAAATTCACCCCTCCACTTT. Protein product: CASRDNRGRNSPLHF.

The chain employs TRBV14 and TRBJ2-1; perhaps TRBD2 as D (6 bases). The CDR3 has 14 residues. V was trimmed by 6 bases and J by 8 bases, leaving 17 bases between them. Looked up from germline, CDR1 is SGHDN and CDR2 is FVKESK. In nucleotides, the CDR3 is TGTGCCAGCAGAAACTACGGGGACTCGGATGAGCAGTTCTTC. Translating gives CASRNYGDSDEQFF.

This chain links TRBV9 with TRBJ2-1; 8 bases are a match to TRBD1. Germline-derived CDR1 and CDR2 are SGDLS and YYNGEE. V shed 0 bases, J shed 3 bases, and the junction held 5 bases outside the gene matches. CDR3 size: 16 residues. The CDR3 DNA reads TGTGCCAGCAGCGTAGTTGGGACAGGCATCTACAATGAGCAGTTCTTC. Protein: CASSVVGTGIYNEQFF. Together with reference TRBV9 and TRBJ2-1, the CDR3 gives the full variable domain: DSGVTQTPKHLITATGQRVTLRCSPRSGDLSVYWYQQSLDQGLQFLIQYYNGEERAKGNILERFSAQQFPDLHSELNLSSLELGDSALYFCASSVVGTGIYNEQFFGPGTRLTVL.

The J gene is TRBJ2-5, the V gene TRBV13; D remains ambiguous. V was shortened by 5 bases and J by 2 bases, with 9 bases between the two germline ends. The CDR3 length is 13 residues. Germline assignment: CDR1 PRHDT and CDR2 FYEKMQ (reference sequence). CDR3 protein: CASSLLVQETQYF. Here the CDR3 DNA reads TGTGCCAGCAGCCTCTTAGTTCAAGAGACCCAGTACTTC.

J is TRBJ1-4 and V is TRBV7-2, with 12 bases fitting TRBD1. V lost 3 bases, J lost 7 bases, and 12 bases stayed unmatched. This CDR3 is 18 amino acids long. Germline assignment: CDR1 SGHTA and CDR2 FQGNSA. The CDR3, as DNA: TGTGCCAGCAGCTTTACCGGGACAGGGGGCGGGATTAGTGAAAAACTGTTTTTT. Translation gives CASSFTGTGGGISEKLFF.

The CDR3 DNA reads as TGTGCCAGCAGCGTAGGGGGGGTTCGCTTAGAAGAGCAGTACTTC. Translated, it gives CASSVGGVRLEEQYF. V gene TRBV9 combines with J gene TRBJ2-7; D might be TRBD2 (6 bases). The CDR3 loop spans 15 amino acids. Trimming removed 0 bases from V and 7 bases from J, with 17 bases in between. Per germline, CDR1 SGDLS and CDR2 YYNGEE.

The chain recombines TRBV5-4 with TRBJ1-2; D is unclear. CDR3 length: 18 residues. Germline-derived CDR1 and CDR2 are SGHNT and YYREEE (reference sequence). V lost 1 base to trimming and J lost 2 bases, with 21 bases between them. The CDR3 DNA sequence: TGTGCCAGCAGCTTGTTAGGAGCCTTTGAATTGGAGAACTATGGCTACACCTTC. Amino acid sequence: CASSLLGAFELENYGYTF.

The chain employs TRBV7-3 and TRBJ1-1; TRBD1 agrees at 7 bases. Germline lookup yields CDR1 SGHTA and CDR2 FQGTGA. This CDR3 contains 15 residues. The V gene end was trimmed by 5 bases and the J gene end by 0 bases; junction bases not matched to a gene: 6. In DNA, the CDR3 is TGTGCCAGCAGCCGGGACAGCCCGATGAACACTGAAGCTTTCTTT. Protein sequence: CASSRDSPMNTEAFF.

This clone appeared once. The chain uses TRBV10-1 and TRBJ2-1; the match to TRBD2 covers 10 bases. The CDR3 contains 16 residues. After removal of 1 base from V and 10 bases from J, the junction contained 10 bases not matched to a gene. In germline, CDR1 is WNHNN, CDR2 SYGVQD (reference sequence). CDR3 sequence: CASSECPSGSSLEQFF. DNA of the CDR3: TGCGCCAGCAGTGAGTGCCCTAGCGGGAGCTCTTTGGAGCAGTTCTTC.

V gene TRBV3-1 (or the pseudogene TRBV3-2) combines with J gene TRBJ2-1; 9 bases align to TRBD2. CDR1 and CDR2 (germline): LGHDT, YNNKEL (reference sequence). V lost 1 base and J lost 4; bases outside the gene matches: 2. This CDR3 comprises 15 residues. The CDR3 nucleotides read TGTGCCAGCAGCCAAGCCGCGGGAGGGTACAATGAGCAGTTCTTC. This gives the protein CASSQAAGGYNEQFF.

The chain couples TRBV7-2 to TRBJ2-3; 7 bases line up with TRBD1. This CDR3 has 14 residues. V trimming: 4 bases; J trimming: 7 bases; junction bases outside the gene matches: 8. Germline assignment: CDR1 SGHTA and CDR2 FQGNSA. This CDR3 reads CASSSFRDSNTQYF. The CDR3 coding sequence is TGTGCCAGCAGCTCCTTCCGGGACAGCAATACGCAGTATTTT. Full variable domain (rest looked up from reference TRBV7-2 and TRBJ2-3): GAGVSQSPSNKVTEKGKDVELRCDPISGHTALYWYRQSLGQGLEFLIYFQGNSAPDKSGLPSDRFSAERTGGSVSTLTIQRTQQEDSAVYLCASSSFRDSNTQYFGPGTRLTVL.

The genes are TRBV28 and TRBJ1-2; no definite D call. Germline assignment: CDR1 MDHEN and CDR2 SYDVKM. V was trimmed by 4 bases and J by 8 bases, leaving 11 bases between them. The CDR3 is made up of 12 amino acids. The chain's CDR3 is CASSSLEGGYTF. Written as DNA, the CDR3 is TGTGCCAGCAGTTCCCTAGAGGGCGGCTACACCTTC.

The gene calls are TRBV5-1 and TRBJ2-1; 12 positions match TRBD2. The CDR3 has 13 residues. V shed 7 bases, J shed 8 bases, and the junction held 4 bases outside the gene matches. CDR1 SGHRS and CDR2 YFSETQ come from the germline V gene. CDR3 sequence: CASRTSGAHEQFF. In DNA form, the CDR3 reads TGCGCCAGCCGGACTAGCGGGGCCCATGAGCAGTTCTTC.

The CDR3 bases are TGTGCCAGCAGTCCCTACAGGGTCTCCTACGAGCAGTACTTC. Protein product: CASSPYRVSYEQYF. The chain uses TRBV28 and TRBJ2-7; weak D call: TRBD1 (6 bases). V was pared by 5 bases and J by 0 bases, with 11 bases between. The CDR3 has 14 residues. Germline assignment: CDR1 MDHEN and CDR2 SYDVKM.

A few counts support this clone. J is TRBJ2-5 and V is TRBV5-6; weak D call: TRBD2 (5 bases). Germline CDR1 SGHDT, CDR2 YYEEEE. V was clipped by 2 bases and J by 1 base, with 9 bases between them. This CDR3 spans 14 amino acids. Here the CDR3 reads CASSFARVQETQYF. The CDR3 region has the DNA TGTGCCAGCAGCTTTGCGAGGGTCCAAGAGACCCAGTACTTC.

The chain employs TRBV7-9 and TRBJ1-2, with 8 nucleotides matching TRBD1. The J segment lost 6 bases and the V segment lost 7 bases, leaving 4 bases of the junction unmatched. The CDR3 consists of 12 residues. Germline lookup yields CDR1 SEHNR and CDR2 FQNEAQ (reference sequence). This chain's CDR3 is CASTPQGDGYTF. CDR3 sequence (DNA): TGTGCCAGCACCCCACAGGGGGATGGCTACACCTTC.

The chain is built from TRBV5-1 and TRBJ1-3; possibly TRBD1 for D (6 bases). The V end was cut by 2 bases, the J end by 2 bases, with 14 bases between. The CDR3 runs to 16 residues. Germline assignment: CDR1 SGHRS and CDR2 YFSETQ. CDR3: CASSFDTGTTGNTIYF. The CDR3 nucleotides read TGCGCCAGCAGCTTCGACACCGGGACAACTGGAAACACCATATATTTT.

The CDR3 here is CASRSGTSSYNEQFF. The CDR3 region has the DNA TGTGCCAGCAGATCAGGGACAAGCTCCTACAATGAGCAGTTCTTC. The chain combines TRBV27 with TRBJ2-1, with TRBD1 as a possible D gene (6 bases). The V end lost 6 bases, the J end lost 0 bases, and 12 bases lay between the germline ends. The CDR3 consists of 15 residues. Germline lookup yields CDR1 MNHEY and CDR2 SMNVEV (reference sequence).

This rearrangement joins TRBV7-8 to TRBJ2-5; D might be TRBD1 (6 bases). Deletions cut 7 bases from V and 3 bases from J, with 18 bases between. This CDR3 is 15 amino acids long. Germline CDR1 SGHVS, CDR2 FQNEAQ. CDR3 in amino acids: CASILGQRWEETQYF. CDR3 in DNA: TGTGCCAGCATCCTCGGACAGAGATGGGAAGAGACCCAGTACTTC.

The chain recombines TRBV7-3 with TRBJ2-7; the D is unclear. The V gene's germline CDR1 is SGHTA and CDR2 FQGTGA. V lost 2 bases to trimming and J lost 6 bases, with 23 bases between them. This CDR3 comprises 17 residues. CDR3 DNA: TGTGCCAGCAGCTTAGATAGCAAGCGACGGAGCTATCGCGAGCAGTACTTC. This codes for CASSLDSKRRSYREQYF.

V and J are TRBV21-1 and TRBJ1-4; the table names TRBD1, a call not compared with the DNA. TRBV21-1 is a pseudogene. The CDR3 consists of 15 residues. The CDR3 spells CASSPLRGNNEKLFF. CDR3 in DNA: TGTGCCAGCTCTCCGCTTAGGGGGAATAATGAAAAACTGTTTTTT.

The chain carries TRBV24-1 and TRBJ2-1; weak D call: TRBD2 (7 bases). From germline, CDR1 is KGHDR and CDR2 SFDVKD. V lost 2 bases and J lost 4, with 17 bases in between. The CDR3 has 17 amino acids. CDR3 region: CATSDSGASGTYNEQFF. The CDR3 DNA sequence: TGTGCCACCAGTGATTCGGGGGCCAGCGGGACTTACAATGAGCAGTTCTTC.